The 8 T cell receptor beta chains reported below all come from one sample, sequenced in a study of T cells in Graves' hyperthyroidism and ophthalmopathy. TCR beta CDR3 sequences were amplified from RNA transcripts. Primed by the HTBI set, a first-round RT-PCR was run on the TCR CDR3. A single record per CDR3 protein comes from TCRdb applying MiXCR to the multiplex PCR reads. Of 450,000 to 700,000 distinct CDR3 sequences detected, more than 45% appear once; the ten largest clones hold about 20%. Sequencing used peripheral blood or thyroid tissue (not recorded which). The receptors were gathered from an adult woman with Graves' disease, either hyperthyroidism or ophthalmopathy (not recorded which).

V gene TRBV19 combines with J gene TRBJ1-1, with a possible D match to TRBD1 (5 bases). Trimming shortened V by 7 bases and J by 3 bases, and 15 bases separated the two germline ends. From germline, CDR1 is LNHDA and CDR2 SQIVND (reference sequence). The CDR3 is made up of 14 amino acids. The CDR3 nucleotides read TGTGCCAGTAATAGCAGGGCAGGTTACACTGAAGCTTTCTTT. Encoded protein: CASNSRAGYTEAFF.

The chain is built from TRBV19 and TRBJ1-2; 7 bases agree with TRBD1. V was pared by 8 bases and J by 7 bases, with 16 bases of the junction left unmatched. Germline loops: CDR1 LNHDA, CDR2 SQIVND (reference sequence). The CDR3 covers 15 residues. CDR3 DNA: TGTGCCAGTTCCGAGGGGGCAGAGATCAATTCTGGCTACACCTTC. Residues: CASSEGAEINSGYTF.

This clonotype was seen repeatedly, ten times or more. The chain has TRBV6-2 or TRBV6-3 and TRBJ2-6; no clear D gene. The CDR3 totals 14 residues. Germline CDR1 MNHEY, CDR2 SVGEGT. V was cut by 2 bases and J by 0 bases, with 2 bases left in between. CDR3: CASSYSSGANVLTF. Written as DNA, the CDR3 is TGTGCCAGCAGTTACAGCTCTGGGGCCAACGTCCTGACTTTC.

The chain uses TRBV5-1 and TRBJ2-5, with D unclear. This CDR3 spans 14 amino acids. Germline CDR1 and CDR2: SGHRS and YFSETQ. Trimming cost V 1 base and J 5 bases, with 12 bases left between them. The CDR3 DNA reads TGCGCCAGCAGCTTGAGAGTCGAAGGGGAGACCCAGTACTTC. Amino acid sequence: CASSLRVEGETQYF. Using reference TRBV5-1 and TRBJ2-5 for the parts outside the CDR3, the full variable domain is KAGVTQTPRYLIKTRGQQVTLSCSPISGHRSVSWYQQTPGQGLQFLFEYFSETQRNKGNFPGRFSGRQFSNSRSEMNVSTLELGDSALYLCASSLRVEGETQYFGPGTRLLVL.

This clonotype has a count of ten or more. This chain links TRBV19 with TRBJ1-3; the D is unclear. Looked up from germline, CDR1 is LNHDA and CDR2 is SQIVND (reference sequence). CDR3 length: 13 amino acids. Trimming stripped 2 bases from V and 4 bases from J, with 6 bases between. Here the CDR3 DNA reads TGTGCCAGTAGTATAATGTTCGGAAACACCATATATTTT. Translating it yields CASSIMFGNTIYF.

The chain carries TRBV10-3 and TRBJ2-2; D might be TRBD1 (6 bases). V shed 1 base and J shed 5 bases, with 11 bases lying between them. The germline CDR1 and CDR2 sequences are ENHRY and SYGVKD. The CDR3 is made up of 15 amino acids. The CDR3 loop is CAISEFQGPTGELFF. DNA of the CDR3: TGTGCCATCAGTGAGTTCCAGGGGCCTACCGGGGAGCTGTTTTTT.

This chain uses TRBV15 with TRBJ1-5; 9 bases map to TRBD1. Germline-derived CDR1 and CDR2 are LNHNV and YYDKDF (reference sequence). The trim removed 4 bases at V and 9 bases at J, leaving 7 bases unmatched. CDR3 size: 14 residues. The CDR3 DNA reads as TGTGCCACCAGCAAGGGACAGGGAGTTTTGCCCCAGCATTTT. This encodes CATSKGQGVLPQHF.

The CDR3: CASSLVSGRNSPLHF. Written as DNA, the CDR3 is TGTGCCAGCAGCTTAGTTTCAGGGCGGAATTCACCCCTCCACTTT. The gene calls are TRBV11-3 and TRBJ1-6; possible D gene TRBD1, 5 bases. The CDR3 has 15 residues. Germline V CDR1 and CDR2: SGHNT, YENEEA. The ends were cut back, 1 base at V and 7 bases at J, with 11 bases in the middle.